This passage covers 9 T cell receptor beta chains from one sample sequenced in a study of blood T cell repertoires in COVID-19. Assay: immunoSEQ multiplex PCR; the TCRdb copy retains only in-frame clones and omits some. The repertoire consists of about 230,000 clones, with 75% to 85% occurring once and the leading ten covering about 2.1%. The sequenced material came from peripheral blood. The receptor set was obtained from a man aged 40-49 years who had recovered from COVID-19.

The rearrangement links TRBV19 to TRBJ1-5; 7 bases fit TRBD1. Per the germline V gene, CDR1 is LNHDA and CDR2 is SQIVND (reference sequence). The CDR3 covers 15 residues. With V trimmed by 10 bases and J by 5 bases, 14 bases remained unmatched. CDR3 sequence (DNA): TGTGCCACCGATAGTCAGGGGGGTGGACATCAGCCCCAGCATTTT. Translated, it gives CATDSQGGGHQPQHF.

This clone was seen a single time. The J gene is TRBJ2-5, the V gene TRBV5-1; weak D call: TRBD1 (6 bases). V dropped 3 bases and J dropped 1 base, with 22 bases sitting between them. Per germline, CDR1 SGHRS and CDR2 YFSETQ. This CDR3 contains 18 residues. CDR3 protein: CASSSFRTALVPQETQYF. CDR3 coding DNA: TGCGCCAGCAGCTCCTTTAGGACAGCTCTCGTTCCCCAAGAGACCCAGTACTTC.

The chain recombines TRBV7-2 with TRBJ2-1, with TRBD2 matching 14 bases. Germline assignment: CDR1 SGHTA and CDR2 FQGNSA. The length of the CDR3 is 16 residues. Unmatched junction bases numbered 9, after V lost 5 bases and J lost 9 bases. The CDR3 DNA reads as TGTGCCAGCAGCGTCTCGACTAGCGGGAGGGCGGGTGAGCAGTTCTTC. It is translated as CASSVSTSGRAGEQFF.

The V call is TRBV7-2, the J call TRBJ1-1, with D perhaps TRBD1 (6 bases). The CDR3 is 13 amino acids. V dropped 8 bases and J dropped 0 bases, with 10 bases sitting between them. CDR1 and CDR2 (germline): SGHTA, FQGNSA. CDR3 sequence reads: CASHRGMNTEAFF. In DNA, the CDR3 is TGTGCCAGCCATAGGGGGATGAACACTGAAGCTTTCTTT.

The chain is built from TRBV4-1 and TRBJ1-3; 9 nucleotides match TRBD1. Trimming at V came to 4 bases and at J to 2 bases, leaving 3 bases not matched to a gene. The CDR3 totals 15 residues. CDR1 is MGHRA and CDR2 is YSYEKL in the germline V gene. CDR3 sequence reads: CASSPGQGAGNTIYF. The CDR3 DNA is TGCGCCAGCAGCCCGGGACAGGGTGCTGGAAACACCATATATTTT.

The table lists this clone with a few counts. The chain uses TRBV9 and TRBJ1-1, with TRBD1 as a possible D gene (6 bases). In germline, CDR1 is SGDLS, CDR2 YYNGEE. V lost 9 bases, J lost 0 bases, and 12 bases lay in between. CDR3 length equals 13 residues. The CDR3 coding sequence is TGTGCCACCTCGCCAGGGGTGAACACTGAAGCTTTCTTT. Amino acid sequence: CATSPGVNTEAFF.

The chain is built from TRBV28 and TRBJ1-1; the D is unclear. Trimming took off 8 bases at V and 5 bases at J, with 12 bases between the two ends. Germline V gene lookup returns CDR1 MDHEN and CDR2 SYDVKM. This CDR3 contains 12 residues. The CDR3 sequence is CASQTGVTEAFF. Written as DNA, the CDR3 is TGTGCCAGCCAAACCGGAGTGACTGAAGCTTTCTTT.

This chain links TRBV30 with TRBJ1-2; 7 nucleotides agree with TRBD1. V was clipped by 2 bases and J by 4 bases; unmatched bases: 4. The CDR3 has 13 amino acids. Germline CDR1 is GTSNPN and CDR2 is SVGIG (reference sequence). In nucleotides, the CDR3 is TGTGCCTGGAGTATCAGGGGGTCCTATGGCTACACCTTC. Translating gives CAWSIRGSYGYTF. The complete variable domain, with remaining parts taken from reference TRBV30 and TRBJ1-2, reads SQTIHQWPATLVQPVGSPLSLECTVEGTSNPNLYWYRQAAGRGLQLLFYSVGIGQISSEVPQNLSASRPQDRQFILSSKKLLLSDSGFYLCAWSIRGSYGYTFGSGTRLTVV.

The V call is TRBV6-5, the J call TRBJ2-7, with TRBD2 identical over 8 bases. This CDR3 has 14 residues. J lost 1 base, V lost 4 bases, and 3 bases had no gene match. Germline assignment: CDR1 MNHEY and CDR2 SVGAGI. CDR3 sequence: CASSWGLGSYEQYF. CDR3 bases: TGTGCCAGCAGTTGGGGACTAGGTTCCTACGAGCAGTACTTC.